Below, 31 T cell receptor beta chains from the same sample are listed, as sequenced in a study of cytomegalovirus exposure and HLA in healthy donors. PCR employed 60 Vbeta and 13 Jbeta primers. Produced via immunoSEQ multiplex PCR; TCRdb's table is partial and in-frame only. Among 85,000 to 100,000 clones, approximately 89% were seen once, and the ten largest hold 9.2%. Source material: PBMCs. These receptors were taken from a man aged 30 to 39 in good health and CMV-seropositive.

This rearrangement joins TRBV7-9 to TRBJ2-3; D is unresolved. Per the germline V gene, CDR1 is SEHNR and CDR2 is FQNEAQ (reference sequence). The CDR3 spans 14 residues. V lost 8 bases and J lost 5, with 17 bases in between. The CDR3 DNA sequence: TGTGCCAGCTTAACTCACAATGCGGAAGATACGCAGTATTTT. It codes for CASLTHNAEDTQYF.

The genes are TRBV6-1 and TRBJ2-7; D is unclear. The CDR3 totals 13 residues. Germline V gene lookup returns CDR1 MNHNS and CDR2 SASEGT. The ends were cut back, 3 bases at V and 2 bases at J, with 8 bases in the middle. Here the CDR3 DNA reads TGTGCCAGCAGTGACAGGCGCCCCTACGAGCAGTACTTC. Translated, it gives CASSDRRPYEQYF.

CDR3 bases: TGTGCCAGCAGCGGGGGGGGTAACACCGGGGAGCTGTTTTTT. Translated: CASSGGGNTGELFF. The J gene is TRBJ2-2, the V gene TRBV9; 7 bases align to TRBD2. Germline trimming cut 3 bases from V and 2 bases from J; bases unmatched to any gene: 1. The CDR3 runs to 14 residues. In germline, CDR1 is SGDLS, CDR2 YYNGEE.

This chain connects TRBV27 to TRBJ1-1, with TRBD1 identical over 7 bases. V lost 4 bases, J lost 0 bases, and 5 bases stayed unmatched. The CDR3 length is 15 residues. CDR1 is MNHEY, CDR2 SMNVEV, per germline (reference sequence). The CDR3 loop reads CASSSQGQLNTEAFF. The CDR3 DNA is TGTGCCAGCAGTTCACAGGGACAGCTGAACACTGAAGCTTTCTTT.

The chain uses TRBV5-1 and TRBJ1-2; tentatively, D is TRBD1 (6 bases). This CDR3 region has 14 residues. Looked up from germline, CDR1 is SGHRS and CDR2 is YFSETQ. The V gene lost 0 bases and the J gene lost 6 bases, with 12 bases spanning the gap. The CDR3 loop is CASSLERAGDGYTF. In DNA, the CDR3 is TGCGCCAGCAGCTTGGAGAGGGCAGGGGATGGCTACACCTTC.

The rearrangement uses TRBV5-1 and TRBJ2-7; TRBD2 matches 8 bases. Per the germline V gene, CDR1 is SGHRS and CDR2 is YFSETQ. V was pared by 4 bases and J by 1 base, with 10 bases of the junction left unmatched. The CDR3 has 16 residues. CDR3 residues: CASSPDPAGDSYEQYF. The CDR3 nucleotides are TGCGCCAGCAGCCCGGACCCAGCGGGAGATTCCTACGAGCAGTACTTC.

The CDR3 DNA sequence: TGTGCCAGCAGCTTCGGAGGGGCCGATGGACAGCCCCAGCATTTT. This gives the protein CASSFGGADGQPQHF. V gene TRBV5-8 combines with J gene TRBJ1-5, with D possibly TRBD1 on 5 matching bases. The CDR3 runs 15 residues. The V end lost 2 bases, the J end lost 7 bases, and 16 bases lay between the germline ends. Looked up from germline, CDR1 is SGHTS and CDR2 is YDEGEE. The full variable domain, in which reference TRBV5-8 and TRBJ1-5 provide the parts outside the CDR3, is EAGVTQSPTHLIKTRGQQATLRCSPISGHTSVYWYQQALGLGLQFLLWYDEGEERNRGNFPPRFSGRQFPNYSSELNVNALELEDSALYLCASSFGGADGQPQHFGDGTRLSIL.

The rearrangement uses TRBV5-1 and TRBJ1-2; 9 bases map to TRBD1. The junction had 5 bases not matched to a gene; V was cut back by 4 bases and J by 4 bases. There are 14 residues in the CDR3. Looked up from germline, CDR1 is SGHRS and CDR2 is YFSETQ. The CDR3 loop reads CASSTGTGSYGYTF. For the CDR3, the DNA is TGCGCCAGCAGCACCGGGACAGGGTCCTATGGCTACACCTTC.

The chain employs TRBV2 and TRBJ2-2; the match to TRBD2 covers 8 bases. Germline CDR1 and CDR2: SNHLY and FYNNEI. V shed 4 bases and J 7 bases; nucleotides not matched to a gene: 5. The CDR3 extends over 14 amino acids. The CDR3 DNA reads as TGTGCCAGCAGTGGGCCGGCGGGGGGCGGGGAGCTGTTTTTT. Translation: CASSGPAGGGELFF.

The rearrangement joins TRBV6-1 to TRBJ2-5; possibly TRBD2 for D (5 bases). Trimming cost V 4 bases and J 4 bases, with 19 bases left between them. Germline assignment: CDR1 MNHNS and CDR2 SASEGT. This CDR3 region has 16 residues. The CDR3 spells CASSVGLAVMGETQYF. In DNA, the CDR3 is TGTGCCAGCAGTGTAGGACTCGCGGTGATGGGAGAGACCCAGTACTTC.

The V gene is TRBV7-9, the J gene TRBJ2-3, with 12 positions matching TRBD2. The CDR3 length is 15 residues. V shed 4 bases and J 6 bases; nucleotides not matched to a gene: 5. Germline lookup yields CDR1 SEHNR and CDR2 FQNEAQ (reference sequence). The CDR3 sequence: CASSYGLAGIDTQYF. The CDR3 region has the DNA TGTGCCAGCAGCTACGGACTAGCGGGAATTGATACGCAGTATTTT.

The chain links TRBV10-3 to TRBJ2-5, with TRBD2 matching 11 bases. The V gene's germline CDR1 is ENHRY and CDR2 SYGVKD. The CDR3 length is 15 residues. The trim removed 4 bases at V and 4 bases at J, leaving 5 bases unmatched. In nucleotides, the CDR3 is TGTGCCATCAGTGGCACTAGCGGGAGCTCAGAGACCCAGTACTTC. Protein sequence: CAISGTSGSSETQYF.

The chain carries TRBV5-4 and TRBJ2-3; a weak D match, TRBD1 (5 bases). Trimming pared 0 bases from V and 4 bases from J, leaving 9 bases between. This CDR3 region has 14 residues. CDR1 and CDR2 (germline): SGHNT, YYREEE (reference sequence). This CDR3 reads CASSLDQGPDTQYF. For the CDR3, the DNA is TGTGCCAGCAGCTTGGACCAGGGCCCAGATACGCAGTATTTT. The full variable domain, completed using reference TRBV5-4 and TRBJ2-3, is ETGVTQSPTHLIKTRGQQVTLRCSSQSGHNTVSWYQQALGQGPQFIFQYYREEENGRGNFPPRFSGLQFPNYSSELNVNALELDDSALYLCASSLDQGPDTQYFGPGTRLTVL.

The V and J genes are TRBV5-1 and TRBJ2-1; maybe TRBD1 (5 bases). CDR3 size: 16 residues. Germline CDR1 reads SGHRS; CDR2 reads YFSETQ. With 0 bases removed from V and 2 bases from J, the gap between germline ends came to 12 bases. As DNA, the CDR3 is TGCGCCAGCAGCTTGGCAGCTACAGGTACCTACAATGAGCAGTTCTTC. Protein sequence: CASSLAATGTYNEQFF.

The rearrangement links TRBV5-6 to TRBJ2-2; 8 nucleotides align to TRBD1. The junction had 2 bases not matched to a gene; V was cut back by 4 bases and J by 0 bases. Germline CDR1 SGHDT, CDR2 YYEEEE. The CDR3 spans 15 residues. CDR3 sequence: CASSADRANTGELFF. CDR3 in DNA: TGTGCCAGCAGCGCGGACAGGGCGAACACCGGGGAGCTGTTTTTT. The complete variable domain, with remaining parts taken from reference TRBV5-6 and TRBJ2-2, reads DAGVTQSPTHLIKTRGQQVTLRCSPKSGHDTVSWYQQALGQGPQFIFQYYEEEERQRGNFPDRFSGHQFPNYSSELNVNALLLGDSALYLCASSADRANTGELFFGEGSRLTVL.

The chain couples TRBV27 to TRBJ2-2, with 9 nucleotides matching TRBD2. V shed 0 bases and J 3 bases; nucleotides not matched to a gene: 8. This CDR3 is 18 amino acids long. Germline values: CDR1 MNHEY, CDR2 SMNVEV (reference sequence). The CDR3 here is CASSLSFSLAGYTGELFF. In DNA, the CDR3 is TGTGCCAGCAGTTTATCGTTCTCGCTAGCGGGGTACACCGGGGAGCTGTTTTTT.

The chain has TRBV5-4 and TRBJ2-5, with D unclear. The tail of the sequence fits TRBJ2-7 better, so the J call may be wrong. CDR1 is SGHNT and CDR2 is YYREEE in the germline V gene (reference sequence). This CDR3 comprises 11 residues. This CDR3 reads CASSLDHEQYF. DNA for the CDR3: TGTGCCAGCAGCTTGGACCACGAGCAGTACTTC.

The chain combines TRBV18 with TRBJ1-5; D is unclear. The V gene lost 2 bases and the J gene lost 4 bases, with 9 bases spanning the gap. From germline, CDR1 is KGHSH and CDR2 LQKENI. CDR3 length: 14 amino acids. The CDR3 sequence is CASSPGRVNQPQHF. CDR3 coding DNA: TGTGCCAGCTCACCAGGCCGGGTTAATCAGCCCCAGCATTTT. The whole variable domain, filled in from reference TRBV18 and TRBJ1-5, reads NAGVMQNPRHLVRRRGQEARLRCSPMKGHSHVYWYRQLPEEGLKFMVYLQKENIIDESGMPKERFSAEFPKEGPSILRIQQVVRGDSAAYFCASSPGRVNQPQHFGDGTRLSIL.

The J gene is TRBJ2-1, the V gene TRBV27; 8 bases agree with TRBD2. The length of the CDR3 is 13 residues. CDR1 MNHEY and CDR2 SMNVEV come from the germline V gene (reference sequence). V was clipped by 11 bases and J by 5 bases; unmatched bases: 8. CDR3 nucleotides: TGTGCCGCCATGGCACTAGCGGACAATGAGCAGTTCTTC. Its protein product is CAAMALADNEQFF.

The genes are TRBV27 and TRBJ2-3; 8 positions match TRBD2. Germline trimming cut 5 bases from V and 12 bases from J; bases unmatched to any gene: 7. The CDR3 runs to 12 residues. Germline lookup yields CDR1 MNHEY and CDR2 SMNVEV (reference sequence). The CDR3 region is CASSPLAGSQYF. Here the CDR3 DNA reads TGTGCCAGCAGTCCGTTAGCGGGAAGTCAGTATTTT.

This clone has a single count. The chain is built from TRBV7-2 and TRBJ2-1; 7 bases line up with TRBD2. Germline assignment: CDR1 SGHTA and CDR2 FQGNSA. Trimming removed 4 bases from V and 10 bases from J; junction bases left unmatched: 16. The CDR3 covers 16 residues. For the CDR3, the DNA is TGTGCCAGCAGCTCGCGACTAGCTGGTGGGGTGGAGGAGCAGTTCTTC. Translated, it gives CASSSRLAGGVEEQFF.

V gene TRBV28 combines with J gene TRBJ1-1; 7 nucleotides align to TRBD1. The CDR3 contains 13 residues. Germline lookup yields CDR1 MDHEN and CDR2 SYDVKM. Unmatched junction bases numbered 3, after V lost 8 bases and J lost 0 bases. CDR3 DNA: TGTGCCAGCCCGACAGGGCTGAACACTGAAGCTTTCTTT. Protein product: CASPTGLNTEAFF.

This sequence joins TRBV14 and TRBJ2-1; 10 nucleotides align to TRBD2. The CDR3 has 16 amino acids. Trimming removed 0 bases from V and 7 bases from J; junction bases left unmatched: 6. CDR1 SGHDN and CDR2 FVKESK come from the germline V gene. Here the CDR3 DNA reads TGTGCCAGCAGCCAAGATCTAGCGGGAGATCGTAATGAGCAGTTCTTC. It translates to CASSQDLAGDRNEQFF.

A single count supports this clone. The chain combines TRBV5-1 with TRBJ2-5, with D perhaps matching TRBD2 (6 bases). The V and J ends lost 2 bases and 5 bases respectively, with 16 bases between them. Germline V gives CDR1 SGHRS, CDR2 YFSETQ. The CDR3 has 15 amino acids. The CDR3 region is CASSFSPTRGETQYF. CDR3 DNA: TGCGCCAGCAGCTTTTCCCCCACACGGGGGGAGACCCAGTACTTC.

The chain uses TRBV4-1 and TRBJ1-1; 8 bases match TRBD1. The CDR3 contains 17 residues. J gave up 0 bases and V 4 bases, and 10 bases lay outside the gene matches. The germline gives CDR1 MGHRA, CDR2 YSYEKL. The CDR3 DNA follows: TGCGCCAGCAGCCGACAGGGGAGGGACTGGTTGAACACTGAAGCTTTCTTT. It translates to CASSRQGRDWLNTEAFF.

V is TRBV29-1 and J is TRBJ2-7, with 9 nucleotides matching TRBD1. The CDR3 has 15 amino acids. CDR1 and CDR2 from the germline V gene are SQVTM and ANQGSEA. The ends lost 0 bases at V and 0 bases at J; junction bases unmatched: 3. The CDR3 bases are TGCAGCGTTGAAGATAGACAGGGGGGCTCCTACGAGCAGTACTTC. Translated, it gives CSVEDRQGGSYEQYF.

The rearrangement uses TRBV27 and TRBJ2-7, with 11 bases that match TRBD1. In germline, CDR1 is MNHEY, CDR2 SMNVEV (reference sequence). The CDR3 runs 18 residues. V gave up 2 bases and J gave up 1 base; unmatched junction bases: 10. The CDR3 DNA reads TGTGCCAGCAGTTTAAGATCCGGGACAGGGGGTCGTTCCTACGAGCAGTACTTC. Translating it yields CASSLRSGTGGRSYEQYF.

V usage is TRBV6-1 and J usage is TRBJ1-5; D unresolved. The germline V gene has CDR1 MNHNS and CDR2 SASEGT. The CDR3 length is 13 residues. Trimming took 6 bases from V and 7 from J, leaving 13 bases between them. As DNA, the CDR3 is TGTGCCAGCAGCCCGGGGATTGGGCAGCCCCAGCATTTT. It translates to CASSPGIGQPQHF.

The rearrangement joins TRBV18 to TRBJ2-5; no reliable D call. V was shortened by 0 bases and J by 1 base, with 6 bases between the two germline ends. The V gene's germline CDR1 is KGHSH and CDR2 LQKENI. This CDR3 contains 14 residues. The CDR3 protein is CASSPPNTQETQYF. The CDR3 region has the DNA TGTGCCAGCTCACCACCTAACACCCAAGAGACCCAGTACTTC.

The chain carries TRBV6-1 and TRBJ1-2, with TRBD1 identical over 7 bases. V trimming: 1 base; J trimming: 5 bases; junction bases outside the gene matches: 1. The germline gives CDR1 MNHNS, CDR2 SASEGT. The CDR3 sequence is 13 residues long. CDR3 sequence reads: CASSEGQGYGYTF. In DNA form, the CDR3 reads TGTGCCAGCAGTGAAGGACAGGGATATGGCTACACCTTC.

The chain links TRBV11-2 to TRBJ1-1; TRBD1 agrees at 8 bases. Germline lookup yields CDR1 SGHAT and CDR2 FQNNGV. J lost 10 bases, V lost 1 base, and 17 bases had no gene match. The CDR3 sequence is 17 residues long. The CDR3 sequence is CASSLGRGRDRHPTAFF. The CDR3 DNA sequence: TGTGCCAGCAGCTTAGGTCGAGGTAGGGACAGGCACCCCACAGCTTTCTTT.